Each of the 10 T cell receptor beta chains below was sequenced from the same sample in a study of OX40 agonist ivuxolimab in advanced cancers. TCRdb's table, derived via immunoSEQ multiplex PCR, lists solely in-frame clones and lacks some. Here the sample spans tens of thousands of clones, 93% being singletons. The starting material was CD4+ or CD8+ T cells sorted from blood, obtained in a trial of the OX40 agonist ivuxolimab. The receptors stem from an adult with an advanced solid tumor such as melanoma, head and neck, liver or kidney cancer.

This chain links TRBV6-5 with TRBJ2-7; maybe TRBD1 (6 bases). This CDR3 spans 13 amino acids. CDR1 is MNHEY, CDR2 SVGAGI, per germline. Trimming cost V 2 bases and J 3 bases, with 8 bases left between them. CDR3 region: CASSYGQLYEQYF. CDR3 sequence (DNA): TGTGCCAGCAGTTACGGACAGCTCTACGAGCAGTACTTC.

The V gene is TRBV4-3, the J gene TRBJ2-2; D unclear. With 0 bases removed from V and 0 bases from J, the gap between germline ends came to 5 bases. Germline V lookup: CDR1 LGHNA, CDR2 YSLEER. This CDR3 region has 15 residues. The chain's CDR3 is CASSQDRSNTGELFF. CDR3 DNA sequence: TGCGCCAGCAGCCAAGACAGATCGAACACCGGGGAGCTGTTTTTT.

CDR3 in amino acids: CASSPEGAANEKLFF. CDR3 DNA sequence: TGCGCCAGCAGCCCCGAGGGGGCGGCTAATGAAAAACTGTTTTTT. The rearrangement joins TRBV4-1 to TRBJ1-4; 7 nucleotides line up with TRBD1. This CDR3 has 15 residues. The germline V gene has CDR1 MGHRA and CDR2 YSYEKL. After removal of 4 bases from V and 3 bases from J, the junction contained 5 bases not matched to a gene.

The V and J genes are TRBV5-4 and TRBJ2-1; no clear D. Germline V gives CDR1 SGHNT, CDR2 YYREEE (reference sequence). Trimming left V 0 bases short and J 9 bases short, with 7 bases between. This CDR3 comprises 12 residues. CDR3 protein: CASSLDLGEQFF. CDR3 nucleotide sequence: TGTGCCAGCAGCTTGGATCTGGGTGAGCAGTTCTTC.

The sample holds a few counts of this clone. This chain links TRBV25-1 with TRBJ1-1; possible D gene TRBD1, 5 bases. CDR1 is MGHDK and CDR2 is SYGVNS in the germline V gene. Trimming left V 3 bases short and J 4 bases short, with 12 bases between. The CDR3 is 14 amino acids. CDR3: CASSEWGGSTEAFF. CDR3 coding DNA: TGTGCCAGCAGTGAGTGGGGGGGAAGCACTGAAGCTTTCTTT.

J is TRBJ2-1 and V is TRBV4-3; 10 positions match TRBD2. With 0 bases clipped from V and 3 bases from J, the junction kept 5 bases outside the gene matches. Germline CDR1 is LGHNA and CDR2 is YSLEER. This CDR3 has 17 residues. The CDR3 sequence: CASSQEALAGDYNEQFF. CDR3 in DNA: TGCGCCAGCAGCCAAGAGGCGCTAGCGGGAGACTACAATGAGCAGTTCTTC.

This clone appeared a few times. The CDR3 coding sequence is TGTGCCAGCAGCGTATACGGGAGGGAAGCTTTCTTT. Amino acid sequence: CASSVYGREAFF. The chain employs TRBV9 and TRBJ1-1, with D hard to call. This CDR3 region has 12 residues. V was clipped by 1 base and J by 8 bases, with 9 bases between them. Germline CDR1 SGDLS, CDR2 YYNGEE.

This clone appeared a few times. The chain has TRBV19 and TRBJ1-1, with D perhaps TRBD1 (6 bases). The V end lost 3 bases, the J end lost 0 bases, and 11 bases lay between the germline ends. CDR1 is LNHDA and CDR2 is SQIVND in the germline V gene (reference sequence). The CDR3 consists of 15 residues. The CDR3 sequence is CASSIDRLLNTEAFF. In nucleotides, the CDR3 is TGTGCCAGTAGTATCGACAGGCTGTTGAACACTGAAGCTTTCTTT.

The chain joins TRBV5-6 to TRBJ2-3; D remains unclear. Deletions cut 2 bases from V and 1 base from J, with 2 bases between. The germline gives CDR1 SGHDT, CDR2 YYEEEE. The CDR3 is 12 amino acids. The CDR3 loop is CASSFGTDTQYF. For the CDR3, the DNA is TGTGCCAGCAGCTTCGGCACAGATACGCAGTATTTT.

This chain connects TRBV5-1 to TRBJ1-2, with D hard to call. Looked up from germline, CDR1 is SGHRS and CDR2 is YFSETQ. The CDR3 extends over 16 amino acids. Trimming took 4 bases from V and 4 from J, leaving 20 bases between them. In DNA form, the CDR3 reads TGCGCCAGCAGCCCAAGGCGGGGTCCTCTAGGCTATGGCTACACCTTC. Translating it yields CASSPRRGPLGYGYTF. Looking up the rest from reference TRBV5-1 and TRBJ1-2 gives the full variable domain: KAGVTQTPRYLIKTRGQQVTLSCSPISGHRSVSWYQQTPGQGLQFLFEYFSETQRNKGNFPGRFSGRQFSNSRSEMNVSTLELGDSALYLCASSPRRGPLGYGYTFGSGTRLTVV.